The source of this T cell receptor (beta chain) is a study of T cells after somatic rescue of genetic block. The CDR3 is made up of 13 amino acids. Germline-derived CDR1 and CDR2 are MNHEY and SVGAGI. Deletions cut 6 bases from V and 1 base from J, with 10 bases between. Measured with immunoSEQ multiplex PCR; TCRdb has only the in-frame clones, and not every one. The data show about 68,000 clones, 85% to 95% seen once. Sequences were obtained from peripheral blood mononuclear cells (PBMCs). The sequence was obtained from a man aged 35-49 years. This sequence joins TRBV6-5 and TRBJ2-7; D could derive from TRBD1 or TRBD2 (5 bases each). The CDR3 region is CASSPGPSYEQYF. The CDR3 DNA reads as TGTGCCAGCAGCCCGGGACCGTCCTACGAGCAGTACTTC.